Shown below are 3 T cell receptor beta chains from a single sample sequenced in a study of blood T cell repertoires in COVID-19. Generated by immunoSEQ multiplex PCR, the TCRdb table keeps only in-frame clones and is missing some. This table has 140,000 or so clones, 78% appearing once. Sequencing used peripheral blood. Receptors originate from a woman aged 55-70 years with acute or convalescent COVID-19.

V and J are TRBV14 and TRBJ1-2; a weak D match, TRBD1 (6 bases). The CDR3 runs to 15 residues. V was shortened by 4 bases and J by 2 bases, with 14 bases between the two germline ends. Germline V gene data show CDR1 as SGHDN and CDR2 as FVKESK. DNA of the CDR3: TGTGCCAGCAGCCTCGAACAGGGATGGAACTATGGCTACACCTTC. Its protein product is CASSLEQGWNYGYTF.

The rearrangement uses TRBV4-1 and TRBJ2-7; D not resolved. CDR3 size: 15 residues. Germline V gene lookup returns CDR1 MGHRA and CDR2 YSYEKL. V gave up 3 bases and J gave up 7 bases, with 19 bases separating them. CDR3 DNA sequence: TGCGCCAGCAGCCAGGTTGGCGGCCCTCTAGGAGAGCAGTACTTC. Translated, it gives CASSQVGGPLGEQYF.

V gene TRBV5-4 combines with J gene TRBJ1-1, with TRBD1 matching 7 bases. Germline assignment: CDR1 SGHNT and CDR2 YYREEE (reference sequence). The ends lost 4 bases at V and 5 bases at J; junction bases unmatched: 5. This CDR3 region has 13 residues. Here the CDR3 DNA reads TGTGCCAGCAGCCTAGACAGGGATACTGAAGCTTTCTTT. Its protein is CASSLDRDTEAFF.